This T cell receptor (beta chain) is from a study of T-cell reconstitution after alpha-beta-depleted transplantation in children. V gave up 0 bases and J gave up 6 bases, with 11 bases separating them. Germline lookup yields CDR1 LNHNV and CDR2 YYDKDF (reference sequence). The CDR3 extends over 15 amino acids. Molecular barcoding with unique molecular identifiers was used for the TCRbeta library. A single record per CDR3 protein comes from TCRdb applying MiXCR to the PCR reads. Found here are approximately 300,000 distinct CDR3 sequences, approximately 10% of them singletons; the top ten hold 23%. Study results and limitations: The origin of alpha-beta T cells about two months after transplant was reportedly several hundred expanded graft clones.

This clonotype was seen many times. Antigen specificity is unknown. The sequence was collected from a male patient under 10 years old who had a stem cell transplant for chronic granulomatous disease, so the T cells may come from the graft donor. The V call is TRBV15, the J call TRBJ2-2; D gene unclear. Material: peripheral blood, obtained 180 days after TCRalphabeta/CD19-depleted stem cell transplant. CDR3 nucleotides: TGTGCCACCAGCAGAGATCGTAGCCAGGCCGGGGAGCTGTTTTTT. It is translated as CATSRDRSQAGELFF.